Following are 13 T cell receptor beta chains from one sample sequenced in a study of memory CD4+ T cells and cytomegalovirus serostatus. Profiled with immunoSEQ multiplex PCR; TCRdb holds only in-frame clones, not every one. Among tens of thousands of clones listed, about 76% were seen once. The sort gate was single viable CD3+CD4+CD8-CD45RO+ cells for memory CD4+ T cells. Sequencing was carried out using memory CD4+ T cells from blood. These receptors all come from an adult in good health and CMV-seropositive.

The DNA for the CDR3 is TGTGCCAGCAGCCGAGGGACTACCATTTACGAGCAGTACTTC. Translated, it gives CASSRGTTIYEQYF. The chain has TRBV13 and TRBJ2-7, with 7 bases that match TRBD2. V shed 5 bases, J shed 4 bases, and the junction held 8 bases outside the gene matches. Germline CDR1 reads PRHDT; CDR2 reads FYEKMQ (reference sequence). The CDR3 covers 14 residues.

J is TRBJ1-1 and V is TRBV15, with D maybe TRBD1 (5 bases). Germline loops: CDR1 LNHNV, CDR2 YYDKDF (reference sequence). With 5 bases removed from V and 2 bases from J, the gap between germline ends came to 15 bases. This CDR3 has 15 residues. CDR3 loop: CATSGGAKKNTEAFF. The CDR3 nucleotides read TGTGCCACCAGCGGCGGGGCGAAGAAAAACACTGAAGCTTTCTTT.

J is TRBJ1-2 and V is TRBV7-9; D not certain. Germline CDR1 reads SEHNR; CDR2 reads FQNEAQ (reference sequence). The CDR3 sequence is 15 residues long. V was trimmed by 0 bases and J by 3 bases, leaving 11 bases between them. CDR3: CASSLAEGSHYGYTF. CDR3 DNA sequence: TGTGCCAGCAGCTTAGCAGAAGGGTCCCACTATGGCTACACCTTC.

This chain joins TRBV5-1 and TRBJ2-1, with D tentatively TRBD2 (5 bases). Germline V lookup: CDR1 SGHRS, CDR2 YFSETQ. Trimming removed 3 bases from V and 13 bases from J, with 14 bases in between. The CDR3 extends over 12 amino acids. CDR3: CASSSTGSIQFF. In DNA, the CDR3 is TGCGCCAGCAGCTCGACGGGATCGATTCAGTTCTTC.

The sample holds one count of this clone. Here the CDR3 reads CASGHGNTIYF. The CDR3 coding sequence is TGTGCCAGCGGTCACGGAAACACCATATATTTT. The rearrangement uses TRBV25-1 and TRBJ1-3, with D hard to call. V was shortened by 8 bases and J by 4 bases, with 6 bases between the two germline ends. Per germline, CDR1 MGHDK and CDR2 SYGVNS. The CDR3 is made up of 11 amino acids.

The chain uses TRBV7-8 and TRBJ2-3; either TRBD1 or TRBD2 may fit D (5 bases each). V lost 5 bases to trimming and J lost 2 bases, with 17 bases between them. This CDR3 contains 16 residues. The V gene's germline CDR1 is SGHVS and CDR2 FQNEAQ. CDR3 region: CASSIVGGGYTDTQYF. CDR3 sequence (DNA): TGTGCCAGCAGCATTGTCGGTGGGGGATACACAGATACGCAGTATTTT.

The chain links TRBV6-5 to TRBJ1-3; a weak D match, TRBD1 (5 bases). Germline CDR1 MNHEY, CDR2 SVGAGI. The CDR3 loop spans 12 amino acids. V was cut by 6 bases and J by 8 bases, with 11 bases left in between. CDR3 DNA sequence: TGTGCCAGCAGCCCCTCCAGGGACACCATATATTTT. As protein: CASSPSRDTIYF.

The CDR3 nucleotides read TGTGCCAGCAGTACGGGACTAGCGGGCTCGGACGACATTCAGTACTTC. Protein product: CASSTGLAGSDDIQYF. J is TRBJ2-4 and V is TRBV28, with 12 bases lining up with TRBD2. Germline V gives CDR1 MDHEN, CDR2 SYDVKM. The J segment lost 8 bases and the V segment lost 5 bases, leaving 10 bases of the junction unmatched. CDR3 size: 16 residues. The complete variable domain, with remaining parts taken from reference TRBV28 and TRBJ2-4, reads DVKVTQSSRYLVKRTGEKVFLECVQDMDHENMFWYRQDPGLGLRLIYFSYDVKMKEKGDIPEGYSVSREKKERFSLILESASTNQTSMYLCASSTGLAGSDDIQYFGAGTRLSVL.

This clone was detected only once. The chain employs TRBV7-6 and TRBJ2-5; D is unclear. Looked up from germline, CDR1 is SGHVS and CDR2 is FNYEAQ. This CDR3 spans 13 amino acids. V lost 0 bases, J lost 3 bases, and 5 bases lay in between. The CDR3 loop is CASSLAVEETQYF. In DNA form, the CDR3 reads TGTGCCAGCAGCTTAGCTGTGGAAGAGACCCAGTACTTC.

This clone was picked up many times. The V and J genes are TRBV7-9 and TRBJ1-1; D remains unclear. The ends were cut back, 2 bases at V and 3 bases at J, with 4 bases in the middle. Germline CDR1 is SEHNR and CDR2 is FQNEAQ (reference sequence). The CDR3 extends over 12 amino acids. The chain's CDR3 is CASSLTDTEAFF. The CDR3 DNA reads as TGTGCCAGCAGCTTAACAGACACTGAAGCTTTCTTT.

V usage is TRBV6-4 and J usage is TRBJ1-1, with 8 bases lining up with TRBD1. The CDR3 covers 15 residues. Germline V gene lookup returns CDR1 MRHNA and CDR2 SNTAGT. Trimming cost V 6 bases and J 0 bases; bases outside gene matches: 6. The chain's CDR3 is CASRPDRGMNTEAFF. CDR3 nucleotide sequence: TGTGCCAGCAGACCCGACAGGGGCATGAACACTGAAGCTTTCTTT.

The gene calls are TRBV29-1 and TRBJ2-7, with TRBD2 matching over 7 bases. The CDR3 has 13 amino acids. Germline CDR1 is SQVTM and CDR2 is ANQGSEA. The V gene end was trimmed by 3 bases and the J gene end by 6 bases; junction bases not matched to a gene: 8. CDR3: CSVEVSGKGEQYF. CDR3 bases: TGCAGCGTTGAGGTCAGCGGGAAGGGCGAGCAGTACTTC.

The chain couples TRBV7-8 to TRBJ1-2, with D perhaps matching TRBD1 (6 bases). Trimming shortened V by 3 bases and J by 7 bases, and 15 bases separated the two germline ends. CDR1 and CDR2 from the germline V gene are SGHVS and FQNEAQ. The CDR3 has 14 amino acids. The CDR3 protein is CASSLGHDGGGYTF. CDR3 in DNA: TGTGCCAGCAGCTTGGGACACGACGGGGGTGGCTACACCTTC.